One and the same sample provided the 24 T cell receptor beta chains below, sequenced in a study of blood T cell repertoires in COVID-19. Sequenced by immunoSEQ multiplex PCR; TCRdb stores in-frame clones only, minus some. Found here are more than 95,000 clones, more than 75% of them singletons; the top ten hold 12%. Sequenced: peripheral blood. Every receptor here comes from a human donor in a cohort sampled during active COVID-19.

The V gene is TRBV7-6, the J gene TRBJ2-1, with TRBD1 identical over 8 bases. CDR1 SGHVS and CDR2 FNYEAQ come from the germline V gene. The CDR3 sequence is 15 residues long. J gave up 9 bases and V 1 base, and 8 bases lay outside the gene matches. The CDR3 DNA reads as TGTGCCAGCAGCTTAGGGGGCAGGGGGCGCGGTGAGCAGTTCTTC. Protein product: CASSLGGRGRGEQFF.

V and J are TRBV2 and TRBJ2-5; TRBD2 matches 15 bases. The CDR3 extends over 18 amino acids. V gave up 0 bases and J gave up 2 bases; unmatched junction bases: 4. CDR1 and CDR2 (germline): SNHLY, FYNNEI. CDR3 nucleotides: TGTGCCAGCAGTGAAGCGCTTGGGACTAGCGGGGGGCAAGAGACCCAGTACTTC. As protein: CASSEALGTSGGQETQYF.

The chain carries TRBV7-3 and TRBJ2-7, with 10 bases identical to TRBD1. CDR1 is SGHTA, CDR2 FQGTGA, per germline. The CDR3 extends over 16 amino acids. V was clipped by 2 bases and J by 4 bases; unmatched bases: 8. CDR3 sequence: CASSLPGDRGSYEQYF. The CDR3 DNA reads as TGTGCCAGCAGCTTACCGGGGGACAGGGGATCGTACGAGCAGTACTTC.

For the CDR3, the DNA is TGTGCCACGCTAGAGGCCCGTTCCCGGGACAGGTTATCACCCCTCCACTTT. Encoded protein: CATLEARSRDRLSPLHF. The chain recombines TRBV7-2 with TRBJ1-6; 8 positions agree with TRBD1. Losses at the gene ends were 10 bases for V and 10 bases for J; bases not matched to a gene: 21. Germline CDR1 is SGHTA and CDR2 is FQGNSA. CDR3 size: 17 residues.

This chain joins TRBV5-1 and TRBJ1-4, with no clear D. V shed 1 base and J shed 4 bases, with 8 bases lying between them. Germline V CDR1 and CDR2: SGHRS, YFSETQ. The length of the CDR3 is 14 residues. CDR3 region: CASSLSVFNEKLFF. CDR3 sequence (DNA): TGCGCCAGCAGCTTGTCAGTCTTTAATGAAAAACTGTTTTTT.

This chain uses TRBV12-3 or TRBV12-4 with TRBJ1-1; D is undetermined. V shed 2 bases and J shed 4 bases, with 8 bases lying between them. The CDR3 runs to 13 residues. For the CDR3, the DNA is TGTGCCAGCAGTTTACGGGGAGGCACTGAAGCTTTCTTT. Translating it yields CASSLRGGTEAFF.

The rearrangement uses TRBV12-2 and TRBJ1-6. TRBV12-2 is annotated as a pseudogene. CDR3 length: 17 residues. The CDR3 nucleotides are TGTGCAAGTCGCTTAGGGCGGATGAGCTCCTATAATTCACCCCTCCACTTT. It is translated as CASRLGRMSSYNSPLHF.

CDR3 bases: TGTGCCAGCTCCTCGGGCCTCGGGGGAGAGACCCAGTACTTC. It is translated as CASSSGLGGETQYF. This chain links TRBV9 with TRBJ2-5; D is perhaps TRBD2 (6 bases). In germline, CDR1 is SGDLS, CDR2 YYNGEE. V was shortened by 7 bases and J by 4 bases, with 17 bases between the two germline ends. The CDR3 is 14 residues long. Using reference TRBV9 and TRBJ2-5 for the parts outside the CDR3, the full variable domain is DSGVTQTPKHLITATGQRVTLRCSPRSGDLSVYWYQQSLDQGLQFLIQYYNGEERAKGNILERFSAQQFPDLHSELNLSSLELGDSALYFCASSSGLGGETQYFGPGTRLLVL.

This chain joins TRBV5-1 and TRBJ2-3, with D tentatively TRBD1 (5 bases). Germline CDR1 is SGHRS and CDR2 is YFSETQ. The ends were cut back, 4 bases at V and 4 bases at J, with 19 bases in the middle. The CDR3 runs 16 residues. The CDR3 protein is CASSGYLTDPPDTQYF. The CDR3 region has the DNA TGCGCCAGCAGCGGCTACCTGACAGACCCCCCAGATACGCAGTATTTT.

V is TRBV10-2 and J is TRBJ1-3; D call uncertain. Germline V gene data show CDR1 as WSHSY and CDR2 as SAAADI. V was pared by 4 bases and J by 5 bases, with 9 bases between. The CDR3 is 13 amino acids. CDR3 in amino acids: CASSVASRNTIYF. CDR3 coding DNA: TGCGCCAGCAGTGTGGCCTCGAGAAACACCATATATTTT.

The rearrangement links TRBV7-8 to TRBJ1-1; TRBD1 matches 8 bases. This CDR3 has 18 residues. Germline V gene sequence: CDR1 SGHVS, CDR2 FQNEAQ. The trim removed 3 bases at V and 6 bases at J, leaving 18 bases unmatched. The CDR3 DNA sequence: TGTGCCAGCAGCTTCCAACAGGTCGGGGGGACAGGTCGAGCTGAAGCTTTCTTT. The encoded protein is CASSFQQVGGTGRAEAFF.

This sequence joins TRBV5-1 and TRBJ2-3; D is possibly TRBD2 (5 bases). Germline V gives CDR1 SGHRS, CDR2 YFSETQ. Trimming removed 0 bases at V and 11 bases at J, with 19 bases between. The CDR3 runs 15 residues. This CDR3 is CASSLERRLMAGQYF. The CDR3 coding sequence is TGCGCCAGCAGCTTGGAGCGGAGACTTATGGCGGGGCAGTATTTT.

This chain uses TRBV30 with TRBJ1-1; 11 bases agree with TRBD1. The CDR3 runs to 16 residues. Trimming removed 2 bases from V and 3 bases from J; junction bases left unmatched: 8. Germline V gene data show CDR1 as GTSNPN and CDR2 as SVGIG (reference sequence). DNA of the CDR3: TGTGCCTGGAGTCCCCCGGGACAGGGGGGGTACACTGAAGCTTTCTTT. Amino acids: CAWSPPGQGGYTEAFF.

This chain connects TRBV28 to TRBJ1-2, with 8 bases fitting TRBD1. Germline V CDR1 and CDR2: MDHEN, SYDVKM. Unmatched junction bases numbered 3, after V lost 1 base and J lost 5 bases. The CDR3 has 14 amino acids. CDR3 loop: CASSLFQGAYGYTF. CDR3 DNA: TGTGCCAGCAGTTTATTCCAGGGGGCTTATGGCTACACCTTC.

This clone was observed a handful of times. The chain employs TRBV5-1 and TRBJ2-7, with 12 nucleotides matching TRBD1. The length of the CDR3 is 15 residues. Germline CDR1 is SGHRS and CDR2 is YFSETQ. With V trimmed by 3 bases and J by 6 bases, 7 bases remained unmatched. The CDR3, as DNA: TGCGCCAGCAGCTGGGACAGGGGGCTCCTTGCCGAGCAGTACTTC. As protein: CASSWDRGLLAEQYF.

The rearrangement uses TRBV5-8 and TRBJ2-6; D may be TRBD1 (6 bases). The V gene's germline CDR1 is SGHTS and CDR2 YDEGEE. V was trimmed by 0 bases and J by 0 bases, leaving 19 bases between them. The CDR3 extends over 20 amino acids. CDR3 sequence: CASSLVVGPRGSSGANVLTF. The DNA for the CDR3 is TGTGCCAGCAGCTTGGTGGTGGGTCCCAGGGGAAGCTCTGGGGCCAACGTCCTGACTTTC.

The CDR3 loop is CASQAPSRTEAFF. DNA for the CDR3: TGTGCCAGCCAGGCCCCGAGTCGCACTGAAGCTTTCTTT. The chain couples TRBV6-5 to TRBJ1-1; no definite D call. In germline, CDR1 is MNHEY, CDR2 SVGAGI. V lost 8 bases to trimming and J lost 4 bases, with 14 bases between them. The length of the CDR3 is 13 residues.

The chain joins TRBV30 to TRBJ1-2; no clear D gene. Germline CDR1 is GTSNPN and CDR2 is SVGIG (reference sequence). V gave up 3 bases and J gave up 8 bases, with 16 bases separating them. CDR3 size: 13 residues. The CDR3 DNA reads TGTGCCTGGAGATCCCTTGGTAGCTCGGGCTACACCTTC. The encoded protein is CAWRSLGSSGYTF.

The chain has TRBV27 and TRBJ2-3; D is uncertain. The CDR3 sequence is 13 residues long. V lost 5 bases and J lost 6, with 12 bases in between. The germline CDR1 and CDR2 sequences are MNHEY and SMNVEV (reference sequence). The DNA for the CDR3 is TGTGCCAGCAGTCCAAGCTTCGGGGATACGCAGTATTTT. This encodes CASSPSFGDTQYF.

This chain connects TRBV6-2 or TRBV6-3 to TRBJ1-5; TRBD1 matches at 8 bases. The germline V gene encodes CDR1 MNHEY and CDR2 SVGEGT. V shed 2 bases, J shed 6 bases, and the junction held 9 bases outside the gene matches. The CDR3 runs 16 residues. CDR3: CASSYPKTGAVQPQHF. DNA of the CDR3: TGTGCCAGCAGTTACCCCAAGACAGGGGCGGTTCAGCCCCAGCATTTT.

This clone has a single count. The CDR3 is CASSPDRGQGNTIYF. As DNA, the CDR3 is TGCGCCAGCAGCCCGGACAGGGGACAGGGAAACACCATATATTTT. The chain has TRBV4-3 and TRBJ1-3; 9 bases match TRBD1. The CDR3 contains 15 residues. V shed 4 bases, J shed 4 bases, and the junction held 5 bases outside the gene matches. Germline CDR1 and CDR2: LGHNA and YSLEER.

This chain links TRBV21-1 with TRBJ2-1; the table's D call TRBD1 went unverified against the DNA. TRBV21-1 represents a pseudogene. The CDR3 is 20 residues long. In DNA form, the CDR3 reads TGTGCCAGCAGCAAACTTCGCCCGCAAAGTGACAGGGGGCGCTGGGATGAGCAGTTCTTC. This translates into CASSKLRPQSDRGRWDEQFF.

This clone came up a few times. V usage is TRBV15 and J usage is TRBJ2-3, with D perhaps matching TRBD1 (6 bases). The CDR3 sequence is 16 residues long. V gave up 3 bases and J gave up 5 bases, with 18 bases separating them. Per germline, CDR1 LNHNV and CDR2 YYDKDF (reference sequence). The CDR3 sequence is CATSRRSLRGGDTQYF. For the CDR3, the DNA is TGTGCCACCAGCAGGAGGTCCCTTAGAGGGGGAGATACGCAGTATTTT.

The chain combines TRBV12-5 with TRBJ1-1; D unclear. CDR3 length equals 13 residues. Germline-derived CDR1 and CDR2 are LGHNT and FRNRAP. Trimming removed 1 base from V and 1 base from J, with 4 bases in between. In DNA, the CDR3 is TGTGCTAGTGGTTTGGCACAGAACACTGAAGCTTTCTTT. It translates to CASGLAQNTEAFF.